Reported below is one T cell receptor beta chain. As to treatment: approximately 18 received Ad26.COV2.S at low or high dose, single or two shots; about five received placebo; per-sample allocation not given. Day 63 after the first vaccine or placebo injection was the time point for sampling. Immunization relied on an Ad26 vector, which expressed Wuhan-strain SARS-CoV-2 spike. With V trimmed by 5 bases and J by 3 bases, 11 bases remained unmatched. The germline CDR1 and CDR2 sequences are SGHNT and YENEEA. The CDR3 consists of 16 residues. This specimen comes from a study of Ad26.COV2.S vaccination and SARS-CoV-2 variants. In the study overall: Donor got 5x10^10 or 1x10^11 viral particles of Ad26.COV2.S.

Data came from immunoSEQ multiplex PCR; TCRdb stores just in-frame clones and leaves some out. Of a few hundred thousand clones listed, 83% are singletons. Material: peripheral blood, obtained in a trial of Ad26.COV2.S vaccine versus placebo. This clonotype originated in a person aged 18 to 65 who received the Ad26.COV2.S COVID-19 vaccine or a placebo. The chain employs TRBV11-3 and TRBJ2-5; 8 positions agree with TRBD1. The CDR3 protein is CASSPYSGQGEETQYF. The CDR3 region has the DNA TGTGCCAGCAGCCCATACTCAGGACAGGGCGAAGAGACCCAGTACTTC.